The 3 T cell receptor beta chains in this list originate from one sample, sequenced in a study of somatic mutations in cytotoxic T cells in rheumatoid arthritis. Profiled with immunoSEQ multiplex PCR; TCRdb holds only in-frame clones, not every one. Of about 18,000 clones in the sample, roughly 80% were seen once. Input material: CD8+ T cells sorted from blood. The receptors were sampled from a woman in her sixties in good health.

The chain couples TRBV7-9 to TRBJ2-2; D is possibly TRBD1 (5 bases). The CDR3 has 18 amino acids. Trimming removed 1 base from V and 0 bases from J, with 15 bases in between. Germline V CDR1 and CDR2: SEHNR, FQNEAQ (reference sequence). For the CDR3, the DNA is TGTGCCAGCAGCTTAGGTGGGGTGACAGAAACGAACACCGGGGAGCTGTTTTTT. Protein: CASSLGGVTETNTGELFF.

The rearrangement links TRBV7-7 to TRBJ2-1; 9 positions agree with TRBD2. Germline-derived CDR1 and CDR2 are SSHAT and FNYEAQ (reference sequence). This CDR3 spans 14 amino acids. Germline trimming cut 1 base from V and 8 bases from J; bases unmatched to any gene: 3. The chain's CDR3 is CASSLVGGRDEQFF. The DNA for the CDR3 is TGTGCCAGCAGCTTAGTAGGCGGGAGGGATGAGCAGTTCTTC.

CDR3 bases: TGTGCCAGCGGTAGATCAGCAGGGAGCGACTATGGCTACACCTTC. Amino acids: CASGRSAGSDYGYTF. The rearrangement links TRBV6-4 to TRBJ1-2, with a tentative D call TRBD1 (5 bases). Germline V gene lookup returns CDR1 MRHNA and CDR2 SNTAGT. V lost 8 bases, J lost 3 bases, and 19 bases lay in between. The CDR3 totals 15 residues.